This T cell receptor (beta chain) was recorded in a study of blood T cell repertoires in COVID-19. Study-wide background: COVID-19 samples, acute and convalescent, were from the United States, Italy and Spain. PBMCs, B-cell-depleted T cells, or T cells were the source of the cDNA or gDNA that made up the material.

Per the original data handling: Estimated nucleated cell counts came from reference gene primer amplification. Sequencing was performed with immunoSEQ multiplex PCR; in TCRdb, only in-frame clones are kept and a portion is missing. The V and J calls and clone size are taken from that table; D and trimming were inferred from the DNA. This sample has 200,000 to 250,000 clones, with 75% to 85% found just once. J lost 7 bases, V lost 2 bases, and 4 bases had no gene match. The length of the CDR3 is 14 residues. This clone was seen a handful of times. This sequence joins TRBV23-1 and TRBJ1-1; TRBD1 agrees at 10 bases. TRBV23-1 belongs to the ORF category, with a function that is uncertain. This clonotype was sampled from a human donor in a cohort sampled during active COVID-19. Sequencing used peripheral blood. Written as DNA, the CDR3 is TGCGCCAGCAGTCAACGGGACAGGGGCGTTGAAGCTTTCTTT. Translation gives CASSQRDRGVEAFF.